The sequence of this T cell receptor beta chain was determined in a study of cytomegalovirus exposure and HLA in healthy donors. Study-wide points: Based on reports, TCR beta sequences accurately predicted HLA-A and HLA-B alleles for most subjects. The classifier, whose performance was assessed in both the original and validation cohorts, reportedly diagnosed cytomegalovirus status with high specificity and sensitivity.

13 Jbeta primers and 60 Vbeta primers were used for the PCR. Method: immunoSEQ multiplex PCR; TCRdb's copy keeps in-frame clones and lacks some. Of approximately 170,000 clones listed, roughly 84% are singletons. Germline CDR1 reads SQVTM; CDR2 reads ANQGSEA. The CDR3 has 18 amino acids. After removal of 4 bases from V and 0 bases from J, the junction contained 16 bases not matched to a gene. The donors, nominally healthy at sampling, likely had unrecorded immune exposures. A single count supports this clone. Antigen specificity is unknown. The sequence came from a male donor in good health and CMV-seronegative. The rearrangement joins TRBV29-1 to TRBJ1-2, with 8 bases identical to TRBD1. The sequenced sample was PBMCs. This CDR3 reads CSVARGVGQARTNYGYTF. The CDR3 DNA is TGCAGCGTTGCGAGAGGGGTGGGACAGGCGAGAACTAACTATGGCTACACCTTC. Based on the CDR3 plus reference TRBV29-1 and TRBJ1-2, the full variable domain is SAVISQKPSRDICQRGTSLTIQCQVDSQVTMMFWYRQQPGQSLTLIATANQGSEATYESGFVIDKFPISRPNLTFSTLTVSNMSPEDSSIYLCSVARGVGQARTNYGYTFGSGTRLTVV.